These T cell receptor beta chains were read from a single sample in a study of cytomegalovirus exposure and HLA in healthy donors. TCRdb's table, derived via immunoSEQ multiplex PCR, lists solely in-frame clones and lacks some. The data include tens of thousands of clones; the top ten clones carry more than 8%. Material: PBMCs. The receptors stem from a male donor in good health and CMV-seronegative. Both conserved end residues are part of each CDR3. A D gene is named only where the DNA matches it firmly.

13	TRBV19	TRBJ1-1	TRBD1	TGTGCCAGTAGGGAAGACAGGGACTCATCGTTATTCTTT	CASREDRDSSLFF
14	TRBV7-2	TRBJ2-7	TRBD1	TGTGCCAGCAGCTTAGAACAGGGGGAGATTGGGCAGTACTTC	CASSLEQGEIGQYF
13	TRBV27	TRBJ1-1	.	TGTGCCAGCACCAACGGCCCGGGCACTGAAGCTTTCTTT	CASTNGPGTEAFF
13	TRBV5-4	TRBJ2-2	.	TGTGCCAGCAGCTCGGAGTCTCGAGGGGAGCTGTTTTTT	CASSSESRGELFF
16	TRBV5-1	TRBJ2-1	TRBD2	TGCGCCAGCAGCTTCCAAGCGGGAGTCTCCTACAATGAGCAGTTCTTC	CASSFQAGVSYNEQFF
14	TRBV27	TRBJ2-3	.	TGTGCCAGCAGTGCCCCTAGTCTGACAGATACGCAGTATTTT	CASSAPSLTDTQYF
14	TRBV6-1	TRBJ2-7	.	TGTGCCAGCAGTGCCCGGGACTTAGGCTACGAGCAGTACTTC	CASSARDLGYEQYF
11	TRBV2	TRBJ1-1	.	TGTGCCAGCCGAGAGGGGGATGAAGCTTTCTTT	CASREGDEAFF
14	TRBV7-9	TRBJ2-3	.	TGTGCCAGCAGCTTAAGCGGTAGCACAGATACGCAGTATTTT	CASSLSGSTDTQYF
16	TRBV18	TRBJ2-1	TRBD1	TGTGCCAGCTCACCACTTGCAGGGGGCTCCTACAATGAGCAGTTCTTC	CASSPLAGGSYNEQFF
16	TRBV15	TRBJ2-7	TRBD2	TGTGCCACCAGCAGAGATCTAGCGGGGTTGACCTACGAGCAGTACTTC	CATSRDLAGLTYEQYF
19	TRBV7-9	TRBJ2-5	TRBD1	TGTGCCAGCAGCTTAAGTCTACCTCAGGGTCGACAGGGGTCAGTGGCCCAGTACTTC	CASSLSLPQGRQGSVAQYF
16	TRBV18	TRBJ1-3	.	TGTGCCAGCTCACCACCCTACAGGGCTACAGGAAACACCATATATTTT	CASSPPYRATGNTIYF
16	TRBV7-9	TRBJ2-1	TRBD2	TGTGCCAGCAGCTTAGAAGGGGCGGGAGGGCCGAGTGAGCAGTTCTTC	CASSLEGAGGPSEQFF
12	TRBV19	TRBJ1-1	.	TGTGCCAGTAGTAAGGGAGGCACTGAAGCTTTCTTT	CASSKGGTEAFF
14	TRBV2	TRBJ1-1	TRBD1	TGTGCCAGCAGACTCCGGACAGGGAACACTGAAGCTTTCTTT	CASRLRTGNTEAFF
14	TRBV4-1	TRBJ1-2	TRBD1	TGCGCCAGCAGCCAAGTTGTCAGGGGGCAAGGCTACACCTTC	CASSQVVRGQGYTF
15	TRBV28	TRBJ2-2	.	TGTGCCAGCAGTCAAGGGGGGGGATGGACCGGGGAGCTGTTTTTT	CASSQGGGWTGELFF
14	TRBV6-1	TRBJ1-1	TRBD1	TGTGCCAGCAGAGCCTTTCGCGACAGGGCTTCATCTTTCTTT	CASRAFRDRASSFF
14	TRBV5-1	TRBJ2-1	.	TGCGCCAGCAGCTTGGAACGGTCCTACAATGAGCAGTTCTTC	CASSLERSYNEQFF
15	TRBV5-1	TRBJ2-6	.	TGCGCCAGCAATAGGGGGGGCGCAGGGGCCAACGTCCTGACTTTC	CASNRGGAGANVLTF
14	TRBV7-9	TRBJ2-1	.	TGTGCCAGCTCGGGGGGCCCTGACTACAATGAGCAGTTCTTC	CASSGGPDYNEQFF
16	TRBV19	TRBJ2-6	TRBD2	TGTGCCAGTAGTATGGTCGGGAGGGTAGGGGCCAACGTCCTGACTTTC	CASSMVGRVGANVLTF
13	TRBV5-1	TRBJ2-7	TRBD2	TGCGCCAGCGGGGGGACTAGCGGGTACGAGCAGTACTTC	CASGGTSGYEQYF
17	TRBV4-2	TRBJ2-3	.	TGTGCCAGCAGCCAAGGGTCGGCTAGCCAGCTCACAGATACGCAGTATTTT	CASSQGSASQLTDTQYF
16	TRBV5-1	TRBJ2-3	TRBD2	TGCGCCAGCAGCTTGGGGACTAGCGGGGACACAGATACGCAGTATTTT	CASSLGTSGDTDTQYF
14	TRBV7-6	TRBJ2-1	.	TGTGCCAGCAGCCTCGGGAGCTCCTACAATGAGCAGTTCTTC	CASSLGSSYNEQFF
13	TRBV28	TRBJ1-2	.	TGTGCCAGCAGTTCAGGGTCCAACTATGGCTACACCTTC	CASSSGSNYGYTF
17	TRBV5-6	TRBJ2-3	TRBD2	TGTGCCAGCAGCTTTATAGCGGGAGGGCCGGGAATCGATACGCAGTATTTT	CASSFIAGGPGIDTQYF
16	TRBV11-2	TRBJ2-7	TRBD2	TGTGCCAGCAGCTTAGCCGGACTAGGAAGCGCCTACGAGCAGTACTTC	CASSLAGLGSAYEQYF
15	TRBV7-2	TRBJ2-7	.	TGTGCCAGCAGCTTAGAAGCCACGAGCGCCTACGAGCAGTACTTC	CASSLEATSAYEQYF
15	TRBV5-4	TRBJ1-1	.	TGTGCCAGCAGCCCACCGACAGGCACCTACACTGAAGCTTTCTTT	CASSPPTGTYTEAFF
12	TRBV7-2	TRBJ2-7	.	TGTGCCATCAAGTGGAGAGAGGTCGAGCAGTACTTC	CAIKWREVEQYF
15	TRBV6-1	TRBJ2-6	TRBD1	TGTGCCAGCACCCCAGGGGGTTCCGGGGCCAACGTCCTGACTTTC	CASTPGGSGANVLTF
16	TRBV27	TRBJ2-1	TRBD2	TGTGCCAGCAGGAGTGGGAGACTAGCGGGGGGCAATGAGCAGTTCTTC	CASRSGRLAGGNEQFF
17	TRBV28	TRBJ1-2	TRBD1	TGTGCCAGCACCGGACTTCCACATCCCTCCGGGACAGATGGCTACACCTTC	CASTGLPHPSGTDGYTF
12	TRBV7-9	TRBJ1-2	TRBD1	TGTGCCAGCAGCATGACAGGGTGGGGCTACACCTTC	CASSMTGWGYTF
14	TRBV18	TRBJ1-5	.	TGTGCCAGCTCACCAGGCAATAGCAATCAGCCCCAGCATTTT	CASSPGNSNQPQHF
17	TRBV5-1	TRBJ2-1	TRBD2	TGCGCCAGCAGCTTGGGGACTAGCGGGAGTGGGTACAATGAGCAGTTCTTC	CASSLGTSGSGYNEQFF
15	TRBV7-9	TRBJ2-2	.	TGTGCCAGCAGCTCGCCAAAGCCGGGGGCCGGGGAGCTGTTTTTT	CASSSPKPGAGELFF
18	TRBV7-8	TRBJ1-1	.	TGTGCCAGCAGCTTAGGTCGCAGGGCCCCTCTTGGGAACACTGAAGCTTTCTTT	CASSLGRRAPLGNTEAFF
15	TRBV7-6	TRBJ2-3	TRBD2	TGTGCCAGCAGCTTTACGGGAGGGATCACAGATACGCAGTATTTT	CASSFTGGITDTQYF
15	TRBV7-9	TRBJ2-5	TRBD2	TGTGCCAGCAGCGGGACTAGCGGGGGAACGGAGACCCAGTACTTC	CASSGTSGGTETQYF
15	TRBV28	TRBJ2-3	TRBD2	TGTGCCAGCAGTTTCGCGGGCGGGAGGCATGATACGCAGTATTTT	CASSFAGGRHDTQYF